This T cell receptor beta chain was captured by sequencing in a study of T cells in narcolepsy. Findings of the study overall: Autoreactive HCRT-specific and TRIB2-specific clonotypes were marked in same-patient CSF-versus-blood CD4+ comparisons.

Of note for this clone: Its target is not known.

The CDR3 is 15 residues long. CDR1 and CDR2 from the germline V gene are SEHNR and FQNEAQ (reference sequence). V was pared by 4 bases and J by 6 bases, with 8 bases of the junction left unmatched. TCRdb keeps only in-frame clones here, not all; method: immunoSEQ multiplex PCR. Among tens of thousands of clones, less than 90% were seen once, and the ten largest hold about 1%. The chain is built from TRBV7-9 and TRBJ1-2; 10 nucleotides align to TRBD1. The sequencing sample was made of memory (CD45RA-) CD4+ T cells from blood. This clonotype was obtained from a human donor in good health. DNA for the CDR3: TGTGCCAGCAGCTCTACCGGGACAGGGGTCCATGGCTACACCTTC. Amino acid sequence: CASSSTGTGVHGYTF.